What follows describes a single TCR beta chain. The antigen remains undetermined. V was cut by 6 bases and J by 6 bases, with 18 bases left in between. CDR1 is MNHGY and CDR2 is SVAAGI in the germline V gene. The CDR3 consists of 14 residues. This record belongs to a study of graft-versus-host responses after intestinal transplantation. Study details: The transplants performed in recipients were multivisceral, liver-intestinal, or isolated intestinal. Study-wide results and limits: Elevated graft-versus-host to host-versus-graft clonal ratios in allografts were recorded for patients with graft-donor T cell macrochimerism. Recipient-marrow GvH clones were detected, some having first appeared in ileum or blood.

Repertoires were generated with immunoSEQ multiplex PCR, while TCRdb's copy carries only in-frame clones and drops some. The sample includes about 88,000 clones, about 90% of them seen just once. V gene TRBV6-9 combines with J gene TRBJ2-7; D remains unclear. Sequenced material: unstimulated CD4+ T cells sorted from spleen or lymph node cells, taken before intestinal transplant. This TCR came from a human donor who received an intestinal transplant. The CDR3, as DNA: TGTGCCAGCAGCCTTTCCCTATGTGGTCTCGAGCAGTACTTC. This sequence encodes CASSLSLCGLEQYF.